The sequence of this TCR beta chain was determined in a study of cytomegalovirus exposure and HLA in healthy donors. Study in general: Earlier, 95 million to 130 million unique TCR beta sequences were recovered from around 190 million T cells by an analysis.

Points from the study as a whole: Among the sequence variants, a highly shared cluster was likely an artifact of sequencing. The authors later found most CMV-associated TCR beta chains appeared HLA-restricted.

A remark on this clone: Its antigen is as yet unknown.

This CDR3 region has 19 residues. Germline V gene lookup returns CDR1 ENHRY and CDR2 SYGVKD. V was clipped by 5 bases and J by 1 base; unmatched bases: 9. Primers: 60 Vbeta forward and 13 Jbeta reverse. In the study's own analysis: Later work found 65 million to 85 million unique TCR beta chains, with 9.5 million to 11 million shared. The assay was immunoSEQ multiplex PCR, and TCRdb's table has in-frame clones only and misses some. The V and J calls and the clone size are those of that table, but D and trimming were determined from the DNA. The profile covers 100,000 to 120,000 clones, with approximately 82% appearing a single time and around 8.2% taken by the ten largest.

The sequence came from a man between 35 and 55 years old in good health and CMV-seropositive. The sample comprised PBMCs. The gene calls are TRBV10-3 and TRBJ2-3; 16 positions agree with TRBD2. The CDR3: CAISTRGLAGGLGTDTQYF. In nucleotides, the CDR3 is TGTGCCATCAGTACCCGGGGACTAGCGGGGGGGCTTGGCACAGATACGCAGTATTTT.